This passage covers 8 T cell receptor beta chains from one sample sequenced in a study of blood T cell repertoires in COVID-19. Clones were sequenced by immunoSEQ multiplex PCR, and TCRdb holds only the in-frame ones, with some missing. The repertoire holds fewer than 150,000 clones, with just under 90% as singletons. The sample taken for sequencing was peripheral blood. These receptors were obtained from a woman between 40 and 50 years old with acute or convalescent COVID-19.

V usage is TRBV6-1 and J usage is TRBJ1-1, with D uncertain. Germline V gene data show CDR1 as MNHNS and CDR2 as SASEGT. The CDR3 covers 15 residues. V was pared by 0 bases and J by 1 base, with 9 bases between. This chain's CDR3 is CASSEALLRNTEAFF. The CDR3 nucleotides are TGTGCCAGCAGTGAAGCGCTACTAAGGAACACTGAAGCTTTCTTT.

The genes are TRBV7-9 and TRBJ2-7; 15 bases fit TRBD2. V lost 4 bases and J lost 6; bases outside the gene matches: 4. Germline V lookup: CDR1 SEHNR, CDR2 FQNEAQ (reference sequence). The CDR3 has 15 residues. CDR3 region: CASSSPGLAGGEQYF. CDR3 in DNA: TGTGCCAGCAGCTCACCGGGACTAGCGGGAGGCGAGCAGTACTTC.

V gene TRBV24-1 combines with J gene TRBJ2-2, with D maybe TRBD1 (7 bases). Germline values: CDR1 KGHDR, CDR2 SFDVKD. The CDR3 has 14 amino acids. Trimming removed 4 bases from V and 7 bases from J, with 12 bases in between. The CDR3 bases are TGTGCCACCAGTGAGGGGGGACAGAGCGGGGAGCTGTTTTTT. This encodes CATSEGGQSGELFF.

This clone was picked up one time. The rearrangement links TRBV10-3 to TRBJ1-2; 8 nucleotides agree with TRBD1. Per the germline V gene, CDR1 is ENHRY and CDR2 is SYGVKD. This CDR3 is built from 13 residues. V gave up 0 bases and J gave up 8 bases; unmatched junction bases: 2. The CDR3 nucleotides read TGTGCCATCAGTGAGTCACAGGGGGGCGGCTACACCTTC. Translating gives CAISESQGGGYTF.

This clone has a single count. The rearrangement uses TRBV28 and TRBJ1-5; D not certain. V lost 3 bases, J lost 3 bases, and 9 bases lay in between. The germline CDR1 and CDR2 sequences are MDHEN and SYDVKM. The CDR3 covers 14 residues. CDR3 in amino acids: CASSFSSLNQPQHF. CDR3 in DNA: TGTGCCAGCAGTTTTTCTAGTCTCAATCAGCCCCAGCATTTT.

V is TRBV29-1 and J is TRBJ2-3, with a possible D match to TRBD2 (6 bases). The germline CDR1 and CDR2 sequences are SQVTM and ANQGSEA. The CDR3 is 18 residues long. Between the trimmed V and J ends, which lost 1 base and 0 bases, there was a span of 20 bases. The CDR3 bases are TGCAGCGTTGAAGGACTAGTTCTCTCTTCTACTAGCACAGATACGCAGTATTTT. Its protein product is CSVEGLVLSSTSTDTQYF.

The chain carries TRBV2 and TRBJ2-1; the D gene is possibly TRBD2 (5 bases). CDR3 size: 13 residues. Germline V CDR1 and CDR2: SNHLY, FYNNEI. With 4 bases removed from V and 5 bases from J, the gap between germline ends came to 9 bases. CDR3 bases: TGTGCCAGCAGTGGACTATATGACAATGAGCAGTTCTTC. As protein: CASSGLYDNEQFF. Full variable domain (outside the CDR3, taken from reference TRBV2 and TRBJ2-1): EPEVTQTPSHQVTQMGQEVILRCVPISNHLYFYWYRQILGQKVEFLVSFYNNEISEKSEIFDDQFSVERPDGSNFTLKIRSTKLEDSAMYFCASSGLYDNEQFFGPGTRLTVL.

The chain is built from TRBV2 and TRBJ1-5; D unresolved. The germline gives CDR1 SNHLY, CDR2 FYNNEI. This CDR3 has 14 residues. The ends were cut back, 7 bases at V and 2 bases at J, with 12 bases in the middle. For the CDR3, the DNA is TGTGCCAGCACGAAGGAGGGCGGCAATCAGCCCCAGCATTTT. Translation: CASTKEGGNQPQHF. The variable domain in full, with the rest retrieved from reference TRBV2 and TRBJ1-5, is EPEVTQTPSHQVTQMGQEVILRCVPISNHLYFYWYRQILGQKVEFLVSFYNNEISEKSEIFDDQFSVERPDGSNFTLKIRSTKLEDSAMYFCASTKEGGNQPQHFGDGTRLSIL.